The 8 T cell receptor beta chains below were found in one sample sequenced in a study of blood T cell repertoires in COVID-19. The repertoire was sequenced with immunoSEQ multiplex PCR; TCRdb's copy has only in-frame clones and lacks some. The sample holds roughly 290,000 clones, about nine tenths seen once. What was sequenced was peripheral blood. The receptors come from a woman younger than 45 with COVID-19, enrolled during active disease.

This clone was counted once. The V gene is TRBV4-3, the J gene TRBJ2-7, with D perhaps matching TRBD2 (6 bases). The CDR3 totals 15 residues. Germline V gives CDR1 LGHNA, CDR2 YSLEER. Trimming shortened V by 1 base and J by 2 bases, and 12 bases separated the two germline ends. CDR3 sequence (DNA): TGCGCCAGCAGCCAAGTACTAGCCTTGGCCTACGAGCAGTACTTC. It codes for CASSQVLALAYEQYF.

V and J are TRBV3-1 (or the pseudogene TRBV3-2) and TRBJ1-5; 11 nucleotides match TRBD1. From germline, CDR1 is LGHDT and CDR2 YNNKEL (reference sequence). There are 13 residues in the CDR3. V shed 7 bases, J shed 9 bases, and the junction held 5 bases outside the gene matches. The CDR3 reads CASNRDRGSPQHF. DNA for the CDR3: TGTGCCAGCAACCGGGACAGGGGGTCGCCCCAGCATTTT.

The CDR3 coding sequence is TGTGCCACCAGCAGAGCGGACAGGGGAGGCTACACCTTC. Encoded protein: CATSRADRGGYTF. This chain uses TRBV15 with TRBJ1-2, with 9 positions matching TRBD1. The V and J ends lost 1 base and 8 bases, in that order; junction bases with no gene match: 2. The length of the CDR3 is 13 residues. Looked up from germline, CDR1 is LNHNV and CDR2 is YYDKDF (reference sequence).

This chain uses TRBV4-1 with TRBJ2-7; D might be TRBD2 (7 bases). Between the trimmed V and J ends, which lost 5 bases and 2 bases, there was a span of 10 bases. The CDR3 loop spans 13 amino acids. Germline V CDR1 and CDR2: MGHRA, YSYEKL. This CDR3 reads CASSRGGPYEQYF. As DNA, the CDR3 is TGCGCCAGCAGCAGGGGGGGCCCCTACGAGCAGTACTTC.

The V and J genes are TRBV5-1 and TRBJ1-4; a possible D gene is TRBD1 (5 bases). The CDR3 runs 16 residues. Germline CDR1 is SGHRS and CDR2 is YFSETQ. Trimming took 3 bases from V and 7 from J, leaving 19 bases between them. The CDR3 loop reads CASSSLGSGRSEKLFF. DNA for the CDR3: TGCGCCAGCAGCTCTTTAGGGTCAGGGAGGAGTGAAAAACTGTTTTTT.

In nucleotides, the CDR3 is TGTGCCATCAGATCCGGCGCAGGAGGGGTGACTCCGTATGGCTACACCTTC. Translated: CAIRSGAGGVTPYGYTF. The chain joins TRBV10-3 to TRBJ1-2; a weak D match, TRBD1 (5 bases). This CDR3 spans 17 amino acids. Per germline, CDR1 ENHRY and CDR2 SYGVKD. V shed 6 bases and J shed 5 bases, with 25 bases lying between them.

The rearrangement joins TRBV5-1 to TRBJ2-7; D might be TRBD2 (5 bases). The CDR3 runs to 15 residues. CDR1 SGHRS and CDR2 YFSETQ come from the germline V gene. V dropped 0 bases and J dropped 0 bases, with 10 bases sitting between them. Written as DNA, the CDR3 is TGCGCCAGCAGCTTGGTTGCCAGCGGCTCCTACGAGCAGTACTTC. It encodes CASSLVASGSYEQYF.

This chain uses TRBV28 with TRBJ1-1, with D perhaps matching TRBD1 (6 bases). V lost 4 bases and J lost 0, with 12 bases in between. The CDR3 runs 15 residues. Germline V gene data show CDR1 as MDHEN and CDR2 as SYDVKM. Here the CDR3 DNA reads TGTGCCAGCAGTTATCCGAGACAGGTGAACACTGAAGCTTTCTTT. Encoded protein: CASSYPRQVNTEAFF.